Each of the 30 T cell receptor beta chains below was sequenced from the same sample in a study of PD-1 blockade in classical Hodgkin lymphoma. Only in-frame clones appear in the TCRdb table, and some are missing; sequencing was by immunoSEQ multiplex PCR. The data show thousands of clones, about four fifths seen once. Stated time point: cycle 4 day 1 (C4D1), after less than 7 weeks of nivolumab. Every single patient, without exception, relapsed after autologous stem cell transplantation, and brentuximab vedotin exposure varied. Thawed PBMCs supplied CD8+ T cells via magnetic negative selection. The sequencing used CD8+ T cells from blood, collected before the fourth cycle of nivolumab. The origin of the receptors is a human donor with classical Hodgkin lymphoma.

The chain combines TRBV19 with TRBJ2-7, with 11 bases fitting TRBD1. This CDR3 is 16 amino acids long. From germline, CDR1 is LNHDA and CDR2 SQIVND (reference sequence). V lost 5 bases to trimming and J lost 2 bases; unmatched junction nucleotides: 8. This chain's CDR3 is CASSPGTGGFTYEQYF. CDR3 nucleotides: TGTGCCAGTAGTCCTGGGACAGGGGGATTTACCTACGAGCAGTACTTC.

This clone was seen a single time. This chain links TRBV6-5 with TRBJ2-2; D might be TRBD1 (6 bases). Germline V CDR1 and CDR2: MNHEY, SVGAGI. There are 14 residues in the CDR3. Between the trimmed V and J ends, which lost 7 bases and 3 bases, there was a span of 12 bases. The CDR3 sequence: CASTITGYTGELFF. In nucleotides, the CDR3 is TGTGCCAGCACAATCACAGGGTACACCGGGGAGCTGTTTTTT.

The CDR3 protein is CASSYKGDLSYNEQFF. In nucleotides, the CDR3 is TGTGCCAGCAGTTACAAGGGGGATCTCTCCTACAATGAGCAGTTCTTC. The rearrangement links TRBV6-6 to TRBJ2-1; the D gene is possibly TRBD1 (6 bases). CDR1 MNHNY and CDR2 SVGAGI come from the germline V gene (reference sequence). V gave up 2 bases and J gave up 0 bases, with 11 bases separating them. The CDR3 has 16 amino acids.

By share, this clone counts as large. This chain uses TRBV28 with TRBJ1-1; D unclear. Per germline, CDR1 MDHEN and CDR2 SYDVKM. The V gene lost 10 bases and the J gene lost 4 bases, with 16 bases spanning the gap. The CDR3 runs to 13 residues. The CDR3 sequence: CAIENLGFTEAFF. CDR3 coding DNA: TGTGCCATCGAGAATTTGGGCTTCACTGAAGCTTTCTTT.

The V call is TRBV29-1, the J call TRBJ2-1; tentatively, D is TRBD1 or TRBD2 (5 bases each). Germline V gene lookup returns CDR1 SQVTM and CDR2 ANQGSEA. With 6 bases removed from V and 10 bases from J, the gap between germline ends came to 13 bases. This CDR3 region has 11 residues. The CDR3 reads CSVPLGDEQFF. CDR3 nucleotides: TGCAGCGTGCCTTTAGGGGACGAGCAGTTCTTC.

This sequence joins TRBV19 and TRBJ2-1; D unresolved. V was cut by 6 bases and J by 0 bases, with 12 bases left in between. Germline lookup yields CDR1 LNHDA and CDR2 SQIVND (reference sequence). The CDR3 has 15 amino acids. CDR3 sequence (DNA): TGTGCCAGTAGCCGACTTACTAACTCCTACAATGAGCAGTTCTTC. Its translation: CASSRLTNSYNEQFF.

The rearrangement links TRBV5-1 to TRBJ2-7; D might be TRBD2 (6 bases). Germline CDR1 and CDR2: SGHRS and YFSETQ. Trimming took 1 base from V and 0 from J, leaving 17 bases between them. The CDR3 loop spans 17 amino acids. CDR3 protein: CASSLSTGTASSYEQYF. The CDR3 region has the DNA TGCGCCAGCAGCTTGTCCACCGGGACTGCAAGCTCCTACGAGCAGTACTTC.

The chain couples TRBV4-1 to TRBJ2-7; TRBD1 might be the D (5 bases). Germline V gene sequence: CDR1 MGHRA, CDR2 YSYEKL. Trimming shortened V by 5 bases and J by 0 bases, and 11 bases separated the two germline ends. The CDR3 length is 14 residues. The CDR3 DNA follows: TGCGCCAGCAGCGAAGCCAGGGACTCCTACGAGCAGTACTTC. This gives the protein CASSEARDSYEQYF.

The chain combines TRBV19 with TRBJ2-1; D gene unclear. This CDR3 contains 13 residues. Germline CDR1 reads LNHDA; CDR2 reads SQIVND (reference sequence). V was pared by 7 bases and J by 7 bases, with 14 bases between. CDR3 sequence (DNA): TGTGCCAGTACTTTTTCCGACCAGAATGAGCAGTTCTTC. Translated: CASTFSDQNEQFF.

The J gene is TRBJ2-5, the V gene TRBV14; 9 bases line up with TRBD1. Near its end, the DNA agrees better with TRBJ2-7, so the J call may be wrong. The CDR3 sequence is 12 residues long. Germline V gives CDR1 SGHDN, CDR2 FVKESK. CDR3 bases: TGTGCCAGCAGCAGACAGGGGGGCGAGCAGTACTTC. This gives the protein CASSRQGGEQYF.

This chain connects TRBV19 to TRBJ1-2; 7 bases are a match to TRBD1. The germline V gene has CDR1 LNHDA and CDR2 SQIVND (reference sequence). CDR3 length: 10 residues. Trimming cost V 6 bases and J 11 bases; bases outside gene matches: 3. The CDR3: CASRQGEYTF. As DNA, the CDR3 is TGTGCCAGTAGGCAGGGGGAATACACCTTC. Supplemented by reference TRBV19 and TRBJ1-2, the full variable domain reads DGGITQSPKYLFRKEGQNVTLSCEQNLNHDAMYWYRQDPGQGLRLIYYSQIVNDFQKGDIAEGYSVSREKKESFPLTVTSAQKNPTAFYLCASRQGEYTFGSGTRLTVV.

This clone came up a few times. V and J are TRBV7-9 and TRBJ1-2, with unresolved D. The CDR3 totals 13 residues. V was trimmed by 2 bases and J by 4 bases, leaving 8 bases between them. Germline CDR1 and CDR2: SEHNR and FQNEAQ (reference sequence). The DNA of the CDR3 is TGTGCCAGCAGCTTACGGGCGGCCTATGGCTACACCTTC. This gives the protein CASSLRAAYGYTF.

This clone was seen just once. The chain carries TRBV5-4 and TRBJ1-1; D may be TRBD1 (6 bases). Germline-derived CDR1 and CDR2 are SGHNT and YYREEE (reference sequence). Trimming took off 3 bases at V and 0 bases at J, with 9 bases between the two ends. This CDR3 is built from 14 residues. CDR3 in amino acids: CASSSRGLNTEAFF. Here the CDR3 DNA reads TGTGCCAGCAGCTCCAGGGGTTTGAACACTGAAGCTTTCTTT.

This chain joins TRBV6-5 and TRBJ1-5, with D unclear. There are 13 residues in the CDR3. Germline CDR1 MNHEY, CDR2 SVGAGI. V lost 2 bases and J lost 2, with 4 bases in between. CDR3: CASSYGGNQPQHF. The CDR3 DNA sequence: TGTGCCAGCAGTTACGGAGGCAATCAGCCCCAGCATTTT.

The chain couples TRBV27 to TRBJ2-7; D may be TRBD2 (5 bases). Trimming removed 3 bases at V and 0 bases at J, with 15 bases between. CDR3 length equals 16 residues. Per germline, CDR1 MNHEY and CDR2 SMNVEV (reference sequence). CDR3 sequence (DNA): TGTGCCAGCAGTTTTGAGGGTAGTGTGGCCTCCTACGAGCAGTACTTC. Its translation: CASSFEGSVASYEQYF.

The CDR3 loop reads CASSPGSGANVLTF. The CDR3 DNA is TGTGCCAGCTCACCAGGCTCTGGGGCCAACGTCCTGACTTTC. The V gene is TRBV18, the J gene TRBJ2-6; D not certain. V lost 2 bases, J lost 0 bases, and 2 bases lay in between. Germline V gene sequence: CDR1 KGHSH, CDR2 LQKENI. CDR3 length equals 14 residues.

The chain is built from TRBV7-2 and TRBJ1-2, with TRBD1 matching 11 bases. V shed 5 bases, J shed 8 bases, and the junction held 10 bases outside the gene matches. CDR1 and CDR2 (germline): SGHTA, FQGNSA. The CDR3 has 15 amino acids. DNA of the CDR3: TGTGCCAGCAGCCCCCCCGGGACAGGGGGTTTCGGCTACACCTTC. Its translation is CASSPPGTGGFGYTF.

The rearrangement joins TRBV21-1 to TRBJ2-2; TRBD2 reflects the table's D call only, with no check against the DNA. TRBV21-1 is described as a pseudogene. The CDR3 is 19 residues long. The CDR3 sequence: CASSKGGAGGRTRNGELFF. As DNA, the CDR3 is TGTGCCAGCAGCAAAGGGGGAGCGGGGGGCCGGACCCGCAACGGGGAGCTGTTTTTT.

This chain links TRBV29-1 with TRBJ2-1, with 13 nucleotides matching TRBD2. J gave up 2 bases and V 7 bases, and 11 bases lay outside the gene matches. This CDR3 has 17 amino acids. Germline values: CDR1 SQVTM, CDR2 ANQGSEA. This chain's CDR3 is CSAEGTSGVKAYNEQFF. The CDR3 nucleotides are TGCAGCGCCGAGGGGACTAGCGGGGTTAAGGCCTACAATGAGCAGTTCTTC.

This sequence joins TRBV14 and TRBJ1-1; D is uncertain. Trimming pared 4 bases from V and 3 bases from J, leaving 9 bases between. CDR3 length: 13 residues. The germline gives CDR1 SGHDN, CDR2 FVKESK. The CDR3 reads CASSLSRYTEAFF. In DNA form, the CDR3 reads TGTGCCAGCAGCCTCAGCCGTTACACTGAAGCTTTCTTT. Drawing the rest from reference TRBV14 and TRBJ1-1, the complete variable domain is EAGVTQFPSHSVIEKGQTVTLRCDPISGHDNLYWYRRVMGKEIKFLLHFVKESKQDESGMPNNRFLAERTGGTYSTLKVQPAELEDSGVYFCASSLSRYTEAFFGQGTRLTVV.

The chain combines TRBV7-8 with TRBJ1-1; D not certain. There are 13 residues in the CDR3. V dropped 1 base and J dropped 5 bases, with 8 bases sitting between them. Germline CDR1 SGHVS, CDR2 FQNEAQ. CDR3 nucleotides: TGTGCCAGCAGCTTAGATTTGGGGACTGAAGCTTTCTTT. As protein: CASSLDLGTEAFF.

The chain has TRBV4-1 and TRBJ2-3; TRBD2 agrees at 7 bases. This CDR3 is built from 16 residues. Germline CDR1 reads MGHRA; CDR2 reads YSYEKL. After removal of 4 bases from V and 2 bases from J, the junction contained 9 bases not matched to a gene. In DNA, the CDR3 is TGCGCCAGCAGCCCCAGGACTAGTTCCTCCACAGATACGCAGTATTTT. Its protein product is CASSPRTSSSTDTQYF.

The rearrangement uses TRBV4-1 and TRBJ2-3, with unresolved D. The germline V gene has CDR1 MGHRA and CDR2 YSYEKL. The CDR3 has 13 residues. Trimming stripped 3 bases from V and 6 bases from J, with 10 bases between. CDR3 in amino acids: CASSQGKLDTQYF. The CDR3 DNA is TGCGCCAGCAGCCAGGGTAAGCTCGATACGCAGTATTTT.

The rearrangement uses TRBV6-1 and TRBJ2-5; D may be TRBD2 (6 bases). The CDR3 sequence is 13 residues long. Trimming removed 4 bases from V and 5 bases from J, with 11 bases in between. The germline CDR1 and CDR2 sequences are MNHNS and SASEGT. The chain's CDR3 is CASSGGLHETQYF. The DNA of the CDR3 is TGTGCCAGCAGTGGGGGACTGCACGAGACCCAGTACTTC.

This clone has more than one count but fewer than ten. The chain employs TRBV9 and TRBJ2-2; 10 nucleotides agree with TRBD2. In germline, CDR1 is SGDLS, CDR2 YYNGEE. The V segment lost 4 bases and the J segment 1 base; nucleotides outside the gene matches: 4. This CDR3 has 16 amino acids. CDR3 amino acids: CASSFSGGWNTGELFF. The CDR3 coding sequence is TGTGCCAGCAGCTTTAGCGGGGGGTGGAACACCGGGGAGCTGTTTTTT.

V is TRBV2 and J is TRBJ1-3, with D unresolved. Germline V CDR1 and CDR2: SNHLY, FYNNEI. This CDR3 is 16 amino acids long. With 2 bases removed from V and 4 bases from J, the gap between germline ends came to 15 bases. CDR3 protein: CASSESDPDLGNTIYF. For the CDR3, the DNA is TGTGCCAGCAGTGAATCTGATCCGGACCTGGGAAACACCATATATTTT.

The rearrangement joins TRBV7-2 to TRBJ2-4; TRBD2 matches at 10 bases. V trimming: 0 bases; J trimming: 6 bases; junction bases outside the gene matches: 2. CDR1 and CDR2 (germline): SGHTA, FQGNSA. The CDR3 totals 15 residues. CDR3: CASSLARTSGNIQYF. DNA of the CDR3: TGTGCCAGCAGCTTAGCGAGGACTAGCGGAAACATTCAGTACTTC.

The chain couples TRBV30 to TRBJ2-1, with 7 positions matching TRBD2. CDR3 length: 13 amino acids. Germline CDR1 and CDR2: GTSNPN and SVGIG (reference sequence). The V segment lost 2 bases and the J segment 10 bases; nucleotides outside the gene matches: 8. In nucleotides, the CDR3 is TGTGCCTGGAGTCCCCTAGTGCGGGAGGAGCAGTTCTTC. Protein: CAWSPLVREEQFF.

The chain uses TRBV27 and TRBJ1-2; 7 nucleotides align to TRBD1. The V gene end was trimmed by 4 bases and the J gene end by 8 bases; junction bases not matched to a gene: 16. The CDR3 runs to 16 residues. Germline loops: CDR1 MNHEY, CDR2 SMNVEV (reference sequence). For the CDR3, the DNA is TGTGCCAGCAGTTGGGAGGCAGGGGGGGGGCCTCTCGGCTACACCTTC. This translates into CASSWEAGGGPLGYTF.

The rearrangement links TRBV6-1 to TRBJ2-7; D gene ambiguous. CDR3 size: 12 residues. CDR1 is MNHNS and CDR2 is SASEGT in the germline V gene. V was trimmed by 7 bases and J by 3 bases, leaving 10 bases between them. The chain's CDR3 is CASNTRDYEQYF. CDR3 nucleotide sequence: TGTGCCAGCAACACAAGAGACTACGAGCAGTACTTC.